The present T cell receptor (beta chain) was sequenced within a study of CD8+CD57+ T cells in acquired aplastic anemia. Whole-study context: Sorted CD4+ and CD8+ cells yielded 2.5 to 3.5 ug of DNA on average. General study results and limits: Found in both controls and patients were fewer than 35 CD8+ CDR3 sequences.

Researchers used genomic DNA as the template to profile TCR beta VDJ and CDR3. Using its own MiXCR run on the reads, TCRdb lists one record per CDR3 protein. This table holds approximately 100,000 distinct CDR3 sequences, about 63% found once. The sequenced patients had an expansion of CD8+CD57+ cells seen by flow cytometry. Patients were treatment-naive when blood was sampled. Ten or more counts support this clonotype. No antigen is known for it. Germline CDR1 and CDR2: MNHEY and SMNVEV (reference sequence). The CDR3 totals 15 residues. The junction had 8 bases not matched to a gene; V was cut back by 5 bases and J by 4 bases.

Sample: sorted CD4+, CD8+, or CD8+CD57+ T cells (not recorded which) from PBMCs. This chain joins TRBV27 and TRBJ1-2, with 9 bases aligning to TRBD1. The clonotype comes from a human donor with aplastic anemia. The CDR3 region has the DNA TGTGCCAGCAGTCCCCCGGGACAGGGATTCTATGGCTACACCTTC. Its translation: CASSPPGQGFYGYTF.